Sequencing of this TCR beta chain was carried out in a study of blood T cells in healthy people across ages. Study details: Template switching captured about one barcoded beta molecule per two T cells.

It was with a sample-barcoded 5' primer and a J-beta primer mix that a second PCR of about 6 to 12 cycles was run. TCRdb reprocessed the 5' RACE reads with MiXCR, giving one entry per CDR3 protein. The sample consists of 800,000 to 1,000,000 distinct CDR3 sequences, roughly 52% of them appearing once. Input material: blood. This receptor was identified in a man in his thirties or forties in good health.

CDR3: CASSLGLAGVVEQYF. The DNA of the CDR3 is TGTGCCAGCAGCTTGGGCCTAGCGGGGGTCGTCGAGCAGTACTTC. This rearrangement joins TRBV7-2 to TRBJ2-5; 10 bases are shared with TRBD2. The end of the DNA is better explained by TRBJ2-7, so the J call may be wrong. The CDR3 is 15 residues long. CDR1 is SGHTA and CDR2 is FQGNSA in the germline V gene.